The 21 T cell receptor beta chains listed next were all sequenced from one sample in a study of cytomegalovirus exposure and HLA in healthy donors. Both 60 Vbeta primers and 13 Jbeta primers went into the PCR. Assay: immunoSEQ multiplex PCR; the TCRdb copy retains only in-frame clones and omits some. The sample carries approximately 150,000 clones, 70% to 85% recorded once. The material sequenced was PBMCs. The receptors were gathered from a woman aged 25 to 39 in good health and CMV-seropositive.

The count of this clone is one. V is TRBV5-6 and J is TRBJ2-3, with D possibly being TRBD2 (7 bases). This CDR3 contains 15 residues. CDR1 SGHDT and CDR2 YYEEEE come from the germline V gene. The V end lost 6 bases, the J end lost 3 bases, and 17 bases lay between the germline ends. CDR3 protein: CASTGGRGSTDTQYF. The CDR3 coding sequence is TGTGCCAGCACCGGGGGGCGGGGCTCGACAGATACGCAGTATTTT. The whole variable domain, filled in from reference TRBV5-6 and TRBJ2-3, reads DAGVTQSPTHLIKTRGQQVTLRCSPKSGHDTVSWYQQALGQGPQFIFQYYEEEERQRGNFPDRFSGHQFPNYSSELNVNALLLGDSALYLCASTGGRGSTDTQYFGPGTRLTVL.

To note about this clone: This sample also contains other DNA sequences that code for the same CDR3. The V and J genes are TRBV7-8 and TRBJ2-3; 12 bases agree with TRBD2. This CDR3 comprises 17 residues. Germline CDR1 and CDR2: SGHVS and FQNEAQ. The junction had 10 bases not matched to a gene; V was cut back by 6 bases and J by 3 bases. Written as DNA, the CDR3 is TGTGCCAGCAGTTTAAAGACTAGCGGGAGTATAACAGATACGCAGTATTTT. Translating it yields CASSLKTSGSITDTQYF.

The rearrangement links TRBV20-1 to TRBJ2-5; 7 nucleotides agree with TRBD2. The V and J ends lost 5 bases and 5 bases, in that order; junction bases with no gene match: 2. The CDR3 has 11 residues. In germline, CDR1 is DFQATT, CDR2 SNEGSKA (reference sequence). The CDR3 sequence: CSAQGGETQYF. The CDR3 DNA is TGCAGTGCTCAGGGAGGGGAGACCCAGTACTTC.

This clone was found a few times. The J gene is TRBJ2-7, the V gene TRBV5-5, with D perhaps matching TRBD1 (5 bases). Germline V gene sequence: CDR1 SGHKS, CDR2 YYEKEE (reference sequence). V dropped 0 bases and J dropped 2 bases, with 12 bases sitting between them. This CDR3 spans 15 amino acids. The CDR3 bases are TGTGCCAGCAGCTTGGAAAGGGGTCTAACCTACGAGCAGTACTTC. It translates to CASSLERGLTYEQYF.

CDR3 nucleotide sequence: TGTGCCAGTAGTGCCCAGCGGGACATTGAGGGGGAAAAACTGTTTTTT. It translates to CASSAQRDIEGEKLFF. The chain recombines TRBV19 with TRBJ1-4; a possible D gene is TRBD1 (6 bases). Germline CDR1 is LNHDA and CDR2 is SQIVND (reference sequence). The CDR3 sequence is 16 residues long. Trimming stripped 5 bases from V and 8 bases from J, with 21 bases between.

The rearrangement uses TRBV19 and TRBJ1-1; TRBD1 aligns across 8 bases. Per the germline V gene, CDR1 is LNHDA and CDR2 is SQIVND (reference sequence). CDR3 size: 13 residues. The ends lost 7 bases at V and 3 bases at J; junction bases unmatched: 4. The CDR3 is CASTTTGDTEAFF. The CDR3, as DNA: TGTGCCAGTACTACGACAGGGGACACTGAAGCTTTCTTT.

This clone was seen more than once but under ten times. The CDR3 loop reads CSVDTGNRAEAFF. The CDR3, as DNA: TGCAGCGTTGATACAGGGAACAGAGCTGAAGCTTTCTTT. V gene TRBV29-1 combines with J gene TRBJ1-1; weak D call: TRBD1 (6 bases). The CDR3 runs to 13 residues. Germline V gene data show CDR1 as SQVTM and CDR2 as ANQGSEA. The V gene lost 3 bases and the J gene lost 6 bases, with 14 bases spanning the gap.

The V and J genes are TRBV20-1 and TRBJ2-7; 7 nucleotides match TRBD1. Unmatched junction bases numbered 5, after V lost 6 bases and J lost 6 bases. Germline V gene data show CDR1 as DFQATT and CDR2 as SNEGSKA (reference sequence). CDR3 length: 11 residues. CDR3 in DNA: TGCAGTGCACCGACAGGGAGCGAGCAGTACTTC. Translating gives CSAPTGSEQYF.

This clone occurred a few times. V usage is TRBV11-2 and J usage is TRBJ2-1; TRBD1 is a possible D gene (6 bases). The CDR3 has 13 residues. The V end lost 1 base, the J end lost 10 bases, and 11 bases lay between the germline ends. Germline loops: CDR1 SGHAT, CDR2 FQNNGV. The CDR3 here is CASSLVRQAEQFF. The CDR3 DNA is TGTGCCAGCAGCTTAGTACGACAGGCCGAGCAGTTCTTC.

The chain carries TRBV10-3 and TRBJ2-1, with TRBD2 matching over 13 bases. The CDR3 totals 17 residues. Germline V lookup: CDR1 ENHRY, CDR2 SYGVKD. V was pared by 5 bases and J by 4 bases, with 8 bases of the junction left unmatched. CDR3 bases: TGTGCCATCAGTAGCGGACTAGCGGGAGTCGATTACAATGAGCAGTTCTTC. Protein: CAISSGLAGVDYNEQFF.

The chain has TRBV5-1 and TRBJ2-6; 9 nucleotides agree with TRBD2. CDR1 and CDR2 (germline): SGHRS, YFSETQ. The CDR3 runs to 20 residues. The ends lost 0 bases at V and 1 base at J; junction bases unmatched: 11. CDR3 residues: CASSLVGTSNGKSGANVLTF. CDR3 sequence (DNA): TGCGCCAGCAGCTTGGTTGGGACTAGCAACGGGAAGTCTGGGGCCAACGTCCTGACTTTC.

The chain employs TRBV30 and TRBJ1-1; D call uncertain. The CDR3 runs to 13 residues. Per the germline V gene, CDR1 is GTSNPN and CDR2 is SVGIG (reference sequence). V gave up 4 bases and J gave up 0 bases, with 9 bases separating them. The CDR3 here is CAWTRSVNTEAFF. The CDR3, as DNA: TGTGCCTGGACCCGTTCCGTGAACACTGAAGCTTTCTTT.

The chain joins TRBV19 to TRBJ2-1; D is perhaps TRBD2 (6 bases). The germline V and J ends were trimmed by 7 bases and 4 bases, with 11 bases remaining between them. Germline V lookup: CDR1 LNHDA, CDR2 SQIVND (reference sequence). CDR3 size: 13 residues. CDR3 residues: CASNTGLYNEQFF. The CDR3 DNA sequence: TGTGCCAGTAACACGGGACTGTACAATGAGCAGTTCTTC.

This sequence joins TRBV5-1 and TRBJ2-5; possible D gene TRBD1, 6 bases. The CDR3 is 15 amino acids. CDR1 SGHRS and CDR2 YFSETQ come from the germline V gene. Deletions cut 0 bases from V and 4 bases from J, with 13 bases between. The CDR3 coding sequence is TGCGCCAGCAGCTTGGTTGGGGGCCCACCAGAGACCCAGTACTTC. It yields the protein CASSLVGGPPETQYF.

This clone has a handful of counts. The J gene is TRBJ2-2, the V gene TRBV7-8; 10 nucleotides align to TRBD1. Per germline, CDR1 SGHVS and CDR2 FQNEAQ. CDR3 length: 16 residues. V was clipped by 4 bases and J by 6 bases; unmatched bases: 8. Here the CDR3 reads CASSSPTGGASGELFF. The DNA of the CDR3 is TGTGCCAGCAGCTCGCCGACAGGGGGCGCGTCCGGGGAGCTGTTTTTT.

This chain connects TRBV4-2 to TRBJ1-1, with no clear D. The germline V gene encodes CDR1 LGHNA and CDR2 YNFKEQ. Between the trimmed V and J ends, which lost 0 bases and 5 bases, there was a span of 10 bases. The CDR3 is made up of 14 amino acids. The CDR3 DNA follows: TGTGCCAGCAGCCAAGATACAGTAAGGACTGAAGCTTTCTTT. Amino acid sequence: CASSQDTVRTEAFF.

This clone has only a few counts. This chain joins TRBV6-5 and TRBJ2-7; TRBD2 agrees at 15 bases. The CDR3 has 15 amino acids. Trimming cost V 1 base and J 6 bases; bases outside gene matches: 1. Germline CDR1 reads MNHEY; CDR2 reads SVGAGI. The CDR3, as DNA: TGTGCCAGCAGTTACTGGACTAGCGGGAGGGCCGAGCAGTACTTC. Amino acids: CASSYWTSGRAEQYF.

Only a few counts were recorded for this clone. The rearrangement uses TRBV29-1 and TRBJ1-1; no definite D call. V was clipped by 7 bases and J by 7 bases, with 19 bases between them. The CDR3 runs to 13 residues. Germline lookup yields CDR1 SQVTM and CDR2 ANQGSEA. The CDR3: CSGSVQARIEAFF. The DNA for the CDR3 is TGCAGCGGTTCAGTCCAGGCCAGAATTGAAGCTTTCTTT.

This clone was counted only a few times. This chain connects TRBV5-1 to TRBJ2-7; D not resolved. In germline, CDR1 is SGHRS, CDR2 YFSETQ. V was clipped by 6 bases and J by 4 bases, with 14 bases between them. The CDR3 has 13 amino acids. CDR3: CASKIDNIYEQYF. CDR3 DNA sequence: TGCGCCAGCAAAATCGATAACATATACGAGCAGTACTTC.

A word on this clone: A junction boundary mismatches the germline segment, possibly from a read error. The genes are TRBV29-1 and TRBJ1-4; tentatively, D is TRBD1 (5 bases). Per germline, CDR1 SQVTM and CDR2 ANQGSEA. This CDR3 is built from 16 residues. The DNA of the CDR3 is TGCAGCGCTGAAGATGAGCAGGGAGGAACTAATGAAAAACTGTTTTTT. This sequence encodes CSAEDEQGGTNEKLFF.

This clone has a single count. The gene calls are TRBV28 and TRBJ2-7, with 8 bases matching TRBD2. The CDR3 spans 14 residues. The germline CDR1 and CDR2 sequences are MDHEN and SYDVKM. V dropped 6 bases and J dropped 5; count of bases not matched to a gene: 9. The CDR3 nucleotides are TGTGCCAGCAGATCCGGGGGGGACGGCGACGAGCAGTACTTC. Amino acids: CASRSGGDGDEQYF.